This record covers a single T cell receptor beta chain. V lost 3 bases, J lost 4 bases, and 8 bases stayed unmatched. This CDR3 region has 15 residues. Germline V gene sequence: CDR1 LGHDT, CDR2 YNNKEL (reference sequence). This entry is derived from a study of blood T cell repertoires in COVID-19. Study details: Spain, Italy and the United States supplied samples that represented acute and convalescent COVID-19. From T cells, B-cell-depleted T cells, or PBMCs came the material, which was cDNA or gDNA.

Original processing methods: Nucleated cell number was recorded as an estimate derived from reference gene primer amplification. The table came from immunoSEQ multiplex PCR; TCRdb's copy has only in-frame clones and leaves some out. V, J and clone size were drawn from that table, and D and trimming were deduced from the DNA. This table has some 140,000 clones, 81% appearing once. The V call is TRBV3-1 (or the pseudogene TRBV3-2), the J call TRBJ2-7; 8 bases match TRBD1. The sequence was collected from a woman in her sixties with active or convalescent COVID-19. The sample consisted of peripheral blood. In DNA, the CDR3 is TGTGCCAGCAGCCAGGGATACGGACAGGGTTACGAGCAGTACTTC. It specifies CASSQGYGQGYEQYF.